Following are 18 T cell receptor beta chains from one sample sequenced in a study of resident and recirculating memory T cells in vitiligo. Measured with immunoSEQ multiplex PCR; TCRdb has only the in-frame clones, and not every one. The table has about 76,000 clones, 92% seen once. Sequencing used blood. These receptors were collected from a male donor with vitiligo.

This rearrangement joins TRBV5-4 to TRBJ1-5, with D unclear. The CDR3 loop spans 12 amino acids. Looked up from germline, CDR1 is SGHNT and CDR2 is YYREEE (reference sequence). Trimming took 3 bases from V and 7 from J, leaving 8 bases between them. The CDR3 reads CASSSYPQPQHF. The CDR3 DNA reads as TGTGCCAGCAGCTCCTATCCCCAGCCCCAGCATTTT.

The CDR3 is CASSRGVGEQFF. Written as DNA, the CDR3 is TGTGCCAGCAGCCGGGGAGTCGGTGAGCAGTTCTTC. V gene TRBV7-7 combines with J gene TRBJ2-1; maybe TRBD2 (5 bases). The V gene lost 5 bases and the J gene lost 9 bases, with 11 bases spanning the gap. Germline assignment: CDR1 SSHAT and CDR2 FNYEAQ (reference sequence). The CDR3 spans 12 residues.

This chain connects TRBV18 to TRBJ2-7; possibly TRBD2 for D (6 bases). This CDR3 is built from 14 residues. Per germline, CDR1 KGHSH and CDR2 LQKENI. Trimming shortened V by 2 bases and J by 3 bases, and 11 bases separated the two germline ends. DNA of the CDR3: TGTGCCAGCTCACCAACGCGGGATGTCTACGAGCAGTACTTC. Its translation is CASSPTRDVYEQYF.

The chain uses TRBV7-9 and TRBJ2-3, with D possibly being TRBD1 (5 bases). Trimming left V 6 bases short and J 1 base short, with 8 bases between. The CDR3 consists of 13 residues. Germline CDR1 reads SEHNR; CDR2 reads FQNEAQ (reference sequence). CDR3 sequence reads: CASRTARTDTQYF. The CDR3 DNA sequence: TGTGCCAGCAGGACAGCCCGCACAGATACGCAGTATTTT.

The chain joins TRBV10-3 to TRBJ2-3, with TRBD2 identical over 7 bases. Looked up from germline, CDR1 is ENHRY and CDR2 is SYGVKD. CDR3 size: 16 residues. Trimming at V came to 3 bases and at J to 6 bases, leaving 12 bases not matched to a gene. This chain's CDR3 is CAISDRRAGAGDTQYF. Written as DNA, the CDR3 is TGTGCCATCAGTGATAGGAGGGCGGGAGCAGGGGATACGCAGTATTTT.

J is TRBJ2-5 and V is TRBV27; 12 bases align to TRBD2. This CDR3 is 15 amino acids long. Trimming at V came to 5 bases and at J to 3 bases, leaving 4 bases not matched to a gene. Germline-derived CDR1 and CDR2 are MNHEY and SMNVEV (reference sequence). The CDR3 protein is CASSRLAGEKETQYF. DNA of the CDR3: TGTGCCAGCAGTCGACTAGCGGGAGAGAAAGAGACCCAGTACTTC.

The V and J genes are TRBV18 and TRBJ2-3; 11 positions agree with TRBD2. Germline V lookup: CDR1 KGHSH, CDR2 LQKENI. The J segment lost 0 bases and the V segment lost 3 bases, leaving 2 bases of the junction unmatched. The CDR3 is 16 amino acids. The chain's CDR3 is CASSPLAGGSTDTQYF. The CDR3 DNA reads as TGTGCCAGCTCACCTCTAGCGGGAGGTAGCACAGATACGCAGTATTTT.

On this clone: At one of its ends the junction is not consistent with the germline gene, which may arise from a read error. The CDR3, as DNA: TGTGCCAGCAGCGCGGGGGGGGGATATACGACGGCCTTC. Amino acid sequence: CASSAGGGYTTAF. The V and J genes are TRBV7-9 and TRBJ1-2, with TRBD1 as a possible D gene (5 bases). This CDR3 region has 13 residues. Germline V gene lookup returns CDR1 SEHNR and CDR2 FQNEAQ (reference sequence).

The CDR3 coding sequence is TGCGCCAGCAGCTTGGTTAGCGGGAGGCGGAATGAGCAGTTCTTC. It translates to CASSLVSGRRNEQFF. V is TRBV5-1 and J is TRBJ2-1; 10 nucleotides align to TRBD2. This CDR3 is built from 15 residues. J gave up 7 bases and V 0 bases, and 4 bases lay outside the gene matches. CDR1 is SGHRS and CDR2 is YFSETQ in the germline V gene.

V and J are TRBV7-3 and TRBJ1-1; D is possibly TRBD1 (6 bases). The CDR3 is made up of 13 amino acids. The germline gives CDR1 SGHTA, CDR2 FQGTGA. Trimming cost V 5 bases and J 3 bases, with 10 bases left between them. The DNA for the CDR3 is TGTGCCAGCAGCCCCCCAGGGGACACTGAAGCTTTCTTT. Translation: CASSPPGDTEAFF.

This clone was seen a single time. The CDR3 sequence is CASSLTSSVYGYTF. CDR3 sequence (DNA): TGTGCCAGCAGCTTAACGTCGTCAGTCTATGGCTACACCTTC. The chain uses TRBV7-8 and TRBJ1-2; unclear D gene. This CDR3 contains 14 residues. In germline, CDR1 is SGHVS, CDR2 FQNEAQ. V lost 2 bases and J lost 4, with 11 bases in between. Filled out from reference TRBV7-8 and TRBJ1-2, the complete variable domain reads GAGVSQSPRYKVAKRGQDVALRCDPISGHVSLFWYQQALGQGPEFLTYFQNEAQLDKSGLPSDRFFAERPEGSVSTLKIQRTQQEDSAVYLCASSLTSSVYGYTFGSGTRLTVV.

The rearrangement uses TRBV5-1 and TRBJ1-2; D possibly corresponds to TRBD1 (6 bases). CDR3 length equals 12 residues. V lost 2 bases, J lost 6 bases, and 8 bases lay in between. Germline V gives CDR1 SGHRS, CDR2 YFSETQ. The CDR3 loop reads CASSFTGNGYTF. The CDR3, as DNA: TGCGCCAGCAGCTTTACAGGGAATGGCTACACCTTC.

The chain links TRBV7-3 to TRBJ2-1; no firm D call. Trimming cost V 5 bases and J 0 bases, with 17 bases left between them. The CDR3 sequence is 17 residues long. CDR1 is SGHTA, CDR2 FQGTGA, per germline. In DNA form, the CDR3 reads TGTGCCAGCAGCCCGCTCAGCGTCCCCAGCTCCTACAATGAGCAGTTCTTC. Amino acid sequence: CASSPLSVPSSYNEQFF.

J is TRBJ2-5 and V is TRBV19; D unresolved. This CDR3 spans 11 amino acids. CDR1 is LNHDA and CDR2 is SQIVND in the germline V gene (reference sequence). With 6 bases removed from V and 5 bases from J, the gap between germline ends came to 7 bases. The CDR3 DNA sequence: TGTGCCAGTAGGTCCAGGGAGACCCAGTACTTC. This encodes CASRSRETQYF.

This chain joins TRBV5-1 and TRBJ2-2; D unresolved. The CDR3 extends over 14 amino acids. Germline-derived CDR1 and CDR2 are SGHRS and YFSETQ. Deletions cut 2 bases from V and 0 bases from J, with 5 bases between. CDR3 DNA: TGCGCCAGCAGCTTAGACACGAACACCGGGGAGCTGTTTTTT. Its translation: CASSLDTNTGELFF.

The CDR3 here is CASSESHEITIYEQYF. CDR3 DNA: TGTGCCAGCAGTGAGAGCCACGAGATTACCATTTACGAGCAGTACTTC. The V and J genes are TRBV2 and TRBJ2-7, with no clear D. V was clipped by 3 bases and J by 4 bases, with 19 bases between them. The CDR3 has 16 residues. CDR1 SNHLY and CDR2 FYNNEI come from the germline V gene.

This clone was counted only a few times. In the same sample, other DNA sequences code for this CDR3. The CDR3 bases are TGTGCCAGCAGCTTAGCGGGTTCCTACAATGAGCAGTTCTTC. Encoded protein: CASSLAGSYNEQFF. The chain uses TRBV13 and TRBJ2-1; D gene unclear. This CDR3 is built from 14 residues. Germline assignment: CDR1 PRHDT and CDR2 FYEKMQ (reference sequence). V lost 1 base and J lost 1, with 5 bases in between. The full variable domain, in which reference TRBV13 and TRBJ2-1 provide the parts outside the CDR3, is AAGVIQSPRHLIKEKRETATLKCYPIPRHDTVYWYQQGPGQDPQFLISFYEKMQSDKGSIPDRFSAQQFSDYHSELNMSSLELGDSALYFCASSLAGSYNEQFFGPGTRLTVL.

V usage is TRBV2 and J usage is TRBJ1-1; no firm D call. Looked up from germline, CDR1 is SNHLY and CDR2 is FYNNEI. This CDR3 contains 14 residues. The germline V and J ends were trimmed by 1 base and 4 bases, with 10 bases remaining between them. DNA of the CDR3: TGTGCCAGCAGTGAAGGCGGTCGGTCCACTGAAGCTTTCTTT. Protein product: CASSEGGRSTEAFF.